Here is one T cell receptor (beta chain) with its context. The antigen remains unidentified. The CDR3 has 13 amino acids. Per the germline V gene, CDR1 is MNHEY and CDR2 is SMNVEV (reference sequence). V gave up 5 bases and J gave up 7 bases, with 12 bases separating them. This specimen comes from a study of T cell responses to AZD1222 COVID-19 vaccine. The wider study: Investigators merged groups given second doses at roughly 4 or roughly 12 weeks.

Notes on the study in general: Without day 14 samples, only post-peak T cell repertoires were studied. Females outnumbered males among donors, who were mostly white British; clonal diversity was possibly underestimated. A rise in Spike-specific TCR breadth and depth followed two AZD1222 doses.

Assay: immunoSEQ multiplex PCR; the TCRdb copy retains only in-frame clones and omits some. The table lists under 150,000 clones, about 90% of them singletons. This sequence joins TRBV27 and TRBJ1-5; D possibly corresponds to TRBD1 (5 bases). The sequenced sample was peripheral blood, obtained on day 0 of AZD1222 vaccination. The receptor comes from an adult in good health. This CDR3 reads CASSAGGGQPQHF. The DNA of the CDR3 is TGTGCCAGCAGTGCCGGTGGGGGACAGCCCCAGCATTTT.